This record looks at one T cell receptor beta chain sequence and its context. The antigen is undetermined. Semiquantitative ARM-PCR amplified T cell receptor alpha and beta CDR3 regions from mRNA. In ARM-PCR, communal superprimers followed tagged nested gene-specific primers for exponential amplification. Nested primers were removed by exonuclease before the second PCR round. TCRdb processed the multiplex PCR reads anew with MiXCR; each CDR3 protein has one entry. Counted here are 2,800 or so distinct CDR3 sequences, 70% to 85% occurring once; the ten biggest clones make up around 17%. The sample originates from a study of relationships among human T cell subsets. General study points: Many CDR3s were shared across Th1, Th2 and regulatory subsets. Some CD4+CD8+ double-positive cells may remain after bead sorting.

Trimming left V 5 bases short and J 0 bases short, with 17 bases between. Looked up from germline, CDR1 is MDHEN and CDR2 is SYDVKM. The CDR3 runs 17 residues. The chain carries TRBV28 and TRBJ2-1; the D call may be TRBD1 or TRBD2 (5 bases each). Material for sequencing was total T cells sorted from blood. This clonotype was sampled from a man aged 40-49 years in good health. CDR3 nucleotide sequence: TGTGCCAGCAGTCCAGGCCCCGGGGCCAGCTCCTACAATGAGCAGTTCTTC. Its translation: CASSPGPGASSYNEQFF.